This T cell receptor beta chain was sequenced in a study of cytomegalovirus exposure and HLA in healthy donors. J was trimmed by 3 bases and V by 3 bases; bases with no gene match: 7. Germline CDR1 is SGHRS and CDR2 is YFSETQ. CDR3 length: 16 amino acids. The sample holds a few counts of this clone. Its antigen is still unknown. Study results and limitations: Presence/absence analyses supposed approximately even sequencing depth among donors. Associated with cytomegalovirus, according to the listing, were approximately 160 TCR beta chains. The authors later found most CMV-associated TCR beta chains appeared HLA-restricted.

Primers included in the PCR were 60 Vbeta and 13 Jbeta primers. Profiling relied on immunoSEQ multiplex PCR, and the TCRdb table lists in-frame clones only, not all of them. This sample carries around 78,000 clones, approximately 57% of them seen once, and the ten largest clones take approximately 5.7%. Sequencing was done on a sample of PBMCs. This clonotype originated in a man aged 25 to 40 in good health and CMV-seropositive. This chain links TRBV5-1 with TRBJ1-3; 9 bases line up with TRBD1. The CDR3 DNA reads as TGCGCCAGCAGCTACACCGGGACAGGGAGTGGAAACACCATATATTTT. Encoded protein: CASSYTGTGSGNTIYF.